The 26 T cell receptor beta chains listed next were all sequenced from one sample in a study of graft-versus-host responses after intestinal transplantation. For these TCRs, the target antigens are not known. Assay used: immunoSEQ multiplex PCR; TCRdb lists only in-frame clones, some missing. The data hold about 130,000 clones, with around 90% observed a single time. The input for sequencing was unstimulated CD4+ T cells sorted from spleen or lymph node cells, taken before intestinal transplant. The receptor source for this set is a human donor who received an intestinal transplant.

The chain recombines TRBV12-5 with TRBJ1-1; D is unclear. CDR1 and CDR2 (germline): LGHNT, FRNRAP. The CDR3 runs 12 residues. V was cut by 0 bases and J by 9 bases, with 8 bases left in between. The CDR3 DNA reads as TGTGCTAGTGGTTTGGTACAGAGAAAAGCTTTCTTT. Translation gives CASGLVQRKAFF.

This rearrangement joins TRBV6-5 to TRBJ1-2, with 8 bases identical to TRBD1. CDR1 is MNHEY, CDR2 SVGAGI, per germline. The ends lost 5 bases at V and 5 bases at J; junction bases unmatched: 7. The CDR3 loop spans 14 amino acids. The CDR3 sequence: CASSEYDRGYGYTF. The DNA for the CDR3 is TGTGCCAGCAGTGAATACGACAGGGGATATGGCTACACCTTC.

This clone was recorded once. The chain combines TRBV6-5 with TRBJ2-7, with 8 bases aligning to TRBD1. With 7 bases clipped from V and 1 base from J, the junction kept 9 bases outside the gene matches. This CDR3 has 15 residues. Germline assignment: CDR1 MNHEY and CDR2 SVGAGI. CDR3 residues: CASITDRGYSYEQYF. CDR3 DNA sequence: TGTGCCAGCATAACAGACAGGGGCTATTCCTACGAGCAGTACTTC.

The V call is TRBV12-2, the J call TRBJ2-3. TRBV12-2 represents a pseudogene. CDR3 length equals 15 residues. In DNA form, the CDR3 reads TGTGCAAGTCGCCCGTCCGGGCCTGGGGTAGATACGCAGTATTTT. Translation: CASRPSGPGVDTQYF.

The J gene is TRBJ1-2, the V gene TRBV5-6; a possible D gene is TRBD1 (5 bases). Trimming pared 3 bases from V and 10 bases from J, leaving 22 bases between. CDR3 length: 15 residues. Germline assignment: CDR1 SGHDT and CDR2 YYEEEE. The CDR3 here is CASSSAIGTGPHYTF. The CDR3 DNA is TGTGCCAGCAGCTCGGCCATTGGGACGGGCCCCCACTACACCTTC.

The rearrangement joins TRBV9 to TRBJ2-1; 12 nucleotides agree with TRBD2. The J segment lost 7 bases and the V segment lost 0 bases, leaving 5 bases of the junction unmatched. Germline CDR1 reads SGDLS; CDR2 reads YYNGEE. CDR3 size: 16 residues. This CDR3 reads CASSVATTSGGNEQFF. The DNA for the CDR3 is TGTGCCAGCAGCGTAGCTACTACTAGCGGGGGGAATGAGCAGTTCTTC.

The chain links TRBV2 to TRBJ2-2; the D gene could be TRBD1 or TRBD2 (6 bases each). V lost 9 bases and J lost 4, with 15 bases in between. From germline, CDR1 is SNHLY and CDR2 FYNNEI. This CDR3 has 14 amino acids. CDR3 sequence: CASQTGAGTGELFF. The CDR3 region has the DNA TGTGCCAGTCAAACGGGGGCGGGCACCGGGGAGCTGTTTTTT.

The V and J genes are TRBV2 and TRBJ1-1, with TRBD1 as a possible D gene (5 bases). V shed 8 bases and J shed 8 bases, with 21 bases lying between them. The CDR3 runs 14 residues. The germline gives CDR1 SNHLY, CDR2 FYNNEI. CDR3 residues: CASSSGTNVREAFF. The CDR3 bases are TGTGCCAGCTCCTCCGGGACCAACGTCAGGGAAGCTTTCTTT.

V gene TRBV19 combines with J gene TRBJ2-2; D is perhaps TRBD1 (6 bases). V lost 6 bases and J 0 bases, leaving 11 bases between the germline ends. Per the germline V gene, CDR1 is LNHDA and CDR2 is SQIVND (reference sequence). The CDR3 extends over 15 amino acids. The CDR3 spells CASRIAGANTGELFF. The CDR3 bases are TGTGCCAGTAGAATTGCAGGGGCGAACACCGGGGAGCTGTTTTTT.

This clone was recorded a few times. The chain joins TRBV21-1 to TRBJ2-7. TRBV21-1 is marked as a pseudogene. There are 11 residues in the CDR3. This CDR3 reads CARWDAYEQYF. The DNA for the CDR3 is TGTGCCAGGTGGGACGCCTACGAGCAGTACTTC.

This clone was seen a single time. V gene TRBV18 combines with J gene TRBJ2-7, with 10 nucleotides matching TRBD2. In germline, CDR1 is KGHSH, CDR2 LQKENI. After removal of 4 bases from V and 4 bases from J, the junction contained 4 bases not matched to a gene. CDR3 size: 14 residues. In DNA form, the CDR3 reads TGTGCCAGCTCACGGACTAGCGGACCTTACGAGCAGTACTTC. It encodes CASSRTSGPYEQYF.

The genes are TRBV6-5 and TRBJ2-5; no clear D gene. This CDR3 has 15 residues. Germline lookup yields CDR1 MNHEY and CDR2 SVGAGI. The ends were cut back, 2 bases at V and 5 bases at J, with 15 bases in the middle. CDR3 nucleotide sequence: TGTGCCAGCAGTTACAGAACGGCGCATTCGGAGACCCAGTACTTC. As protein: CASSYRTAHSETQYF.

The CDR3 DNA is TGTGCCAGCCGCAGCGGGGGGGCCTACAATGAGCAGTTCTTC. This sequence encodes CASRSGGAYNEQFF. The genes are TRBV19 and TRBJ2-1, with TRBD2 matching 10 bases. Germline V gene data show CDR1 as LNHDA and CDR2 as SQIVND (reference sequence). This CDR3 is 14 amino acids long. V was clipped by 9 bases and J by 2 bases; unmatched bases: 4.

To note about this clone: The same CDR3 can be traced to other DNA sequences in this sample. The chain employs TRBV5-1 and TRBJ2-6; D is possibly TRBD1 (6 bases). The CDR3 runs to 15 residues. Germline V gene data show CDR1 as SGHRS and CDR2 as YFSETQ. The V end was cut by 4 bases, the J end by 3 bases, with 11 bases between. CDR3 protein: CASSDDRRGANVLTF. DNA for the CDR3: TGCGCCAGCAGCGACGACAGGCGTGGGGCCAACGTCCTGACTTTC.

Here the CDR3 reads CASSFGGEQFF. CDR3 bases: TGTGCCAGCAGTTTTGGGGGTGAGCAGTTCTTC. The chain uses TRBV27 and TRBJ2-1; D is perhaps TRBD1 or TRBD2 (5 bases each). CDR1 is MNHEY, CDR2 SMNVEV, per germline (reference sequence). There are 11 residues in the CDR3. Trimming removed 3 bases at V and 9 bases at J, with 6 bases between.

This clone was seen more than once but under ten times. The chain recombines TRBV7-2 with TRBJ1-2; tentatively, D is TRBD1 (6 bases). V was clipped by 6 bases and J by 8 bases, with 13 bases between them. In germline, CDR1 is SGHTA, CDR2 FQGNSA. CDR3 size: 12 residues. In DNA, the CDR3 is TGTGCCAGCAGTCACAACAGGGAGGGCTACACCTTC. Translated: CASSHNREGYTF.

The CDR3 coding sequence is TGTGCCAGCAGCTTAAAGGGACAGGGGGCCGCGAACACCGGGGAGCTGTTTTTT. It codes for CASSLKGQGAANTGELFF. The chain employs TRBV7-3 and TRBJ2-2, with 12 positions matching TRBD1. The CDR3 covers 18 residues. J gave up 0 bases and V 1 base, and 3 bases lay outside the gene matches. Germline CDR1 reads SGHTA; CDR2 reads FQGTGA.

The rearrangement links TRBV12-2 to TRBJ1-2. TRBV12-2 represents a pseudogene. CDR3 size: 15 residues. The CDR3 DNA reads TGTGCAAGTCGCCCCTACTTGCCTTTTCGCTATGGCTACACCTTC. This sequence encodes CASRPYLPFRYGYTF.

The chain combines TRBV7-3 with TRBJ2-1; D possibly matches TRBD1 or TRBD2 (7 bases each). The V end lost 5 bases, the J end lost 10 bases, and 18 bases lay between the germline ends. Germline loops: CDR1 SGHTA, CDR2 FQGTGA. The length of the CDR3 is 14 residues. The CDR3 sequence is CASSLSGAGGEQFF. The CDR3 DNA follows: TGTGCCAGCAGCCTGAGCGGGGCAGGGGGGGAGCAGTTCTTC. The full variable domain, with the rest looked up from reference TRBV7-3 and TRBJ2-1, is GAGVSQTPSNKVTEKGKYVELRCDPISGHTALYWYRQSLGQGPEFLIYFQGTGAADDSGLPNDRFFAVRPEGSVSTLKIQRTERGDSAVYLCASSLSGAGGEQFFGPGTRLTVL.

V usage is TRBV6-5 and J usage is TRBJ2-2, with 9 bases fitting TRBD1. The V and J ends lost 7 bases and 6 bases, in that order; junction bases with no gene match: 9. CDR3 length equals 15 residues. The germline V gene has CDR1 MNHEY and CDR2 SVGAGI. CDR3 sequence (DNA): TGTGCCAGCAAACCACAGGGGGCCATATCCGGGGAGCTGTTTTTT. Its protein product is CASKPQGAISGELFF.

The V gene is TRBV29-1, the J gene TRBJ1-2; 11 bases are shared with TRBD1. After removal of 3 bases from V and 2 bases from J, the junction contained 2 bases not matched to a gene. The CDR3 has 14 residues. CDR1 and CDR2 (germline): SQVTM, ANQGSEA. CDR3 sequence reads: CSVEDRGQNYGYTF. Here the CDR3 DNA reads TGCAGCGTTGAGGACAGGGGGCAAAACTATGGCTACACCTTC.

This clone was detected only once. V and J are TRBV9 and TRBJ1-3; D perhaps matches TRBD1 (5 bases). The CDR3 runs to 15 residues. CDR1 is SGDLS and CDR2 is YYNGEE in the germline V gene. V lost 2 bases and J lost 4, with 13 bases in between. This chain's CDR3 is CASSVQGSAGNTIYF. The CDR3 DNA reads TGTGCCAGCAGCGTTCAGGGATCAGCCGGAAACACCATATATTTT.

V and J are TRBV7-3 and TRBJ2-3; TRBD2 matches at 8 bases. The V gene end was trimmed by 4 bases and the J gene end by 1 base; junction bases not matched to a gene: 4. The length of the CDR3 is 15 residues. Germline CDR1 SGHTA, CDR2 FQGTGA. The CDR3 protein is CASSSGLGGTDTQYF. CDR3 DNA sequence: TGTGCCAGCAGCTCGGGACTAGGCGGCACAGATACGCAGTATTTT.

The chain couples TRBV9 to TRBJ2-7; D is unclear. The CDR3 loop spans 10 amino acids. Germline CDR1 reads SGDLS; CDR2 reads YYNGEE. V lost 4 bases to trimming and J lost 1 base, with 0 bases between them. CDR3 coding DNA: TGTGCCAGCAGCTCCTACGAGCAGTACTTC. Translating gives CASSSYEQYF.

The chain links TRBV2 to TRBJ2-7; the D is unclear. Germline assignment: CDR1 SNHLY and CDR2 FYNNEI. This CDR3 contains 11 residues. V was cut by 5 bases and J by 1 base, with 3 bases left in between. The CDR3, as DNA: TGTGCCAGCAGTCCTTCCTACGAGCAGTACTTC. Protein sequence: CASSPSYEQYF.

V is TRBV6-5 and J is TRBJ1-5; D may be TRBD1 (5 bases). Germline CDR1 reads MNHEY; CDR2 reads SVGAGI. CDR3 length: 14 residues. V dropped 0 bases and J dropped 7 bases, with 10 bases sitting between them. This CDR3 reads CASSYSGGGQPQHF. The CDR3 region has the DNA TGTGCCAGCAGTTACTCGGGGGGGGGACAGCCCCAGCATTTT.